Below, 11 T cell receptor beta chains from the same sample are listed, as sequenced in a study of shared clonotypes between healthy human individuals. Produced via immunoSEQ multiplex PCR; TCRdb's table is partial and in-frame only. The profile covers 950,000 to 1,300,000 clones, with around four fifths appearing a single time and roughly 1.4% taken by the ten largest. Sequenced input: memory CD4+ T cells sorted from blood. Subset noted: CD45RA-negative fraction. The origin of the receptors is a man younger than 30 in good health.

In its sample, this clone was seen many times. Other DNA variants within this sample encode the same CDR3. The chain joins TRBV30 to TRBJ1-5, with 8 nucleotides matching TRBD1. CDR1 and CDR2 from the germline V gene are GTSNPN and SVGIG (reference sequence). Trimming cost V 0 bases and J 6 bases; bases outside gene matches: 7. This CDR3 is 15 amino acids long. For the CDR3, the DNA is TGTGCCTGGAGTGTTACAGGGGGTAAGGGTCAGCCCCAGCATTTT. It yields the protein CAWSVTGGKGQPQHF.

As to this clone: Other nucleotide sequences in the sample specify the same CDR3. V is TRBV5-4 and J is TRBJ2-7; 7 nucleotides agree with TRBD1. The CDR3 is made up of 12 amino acids. V was clipped by 2 bases and J by 4 bases; unmatched bases: 0. Germline V gene lookup returns CDR1 SGHNT and CDR2 YYREEE (reference sequence). CDR3: CASSLQGYEQYF. DNA of the CDR3: TGTGCCAGCAGCTTACAGGGGTACGAGCAGTACTTC.

This rearrangement joins TRBV5-1 to TRBJ2-1; D is possibly TRBD2 (6 bases). Germline V gene lookup returns CDR1 SGHRS and CDR2 YFSETQ. There are 15 residues in the CDR3. The germline V and J ends were trimmed by 2 bases and 6 bases, with 15 bases remaining between them. The CDR3 DNA sequence: TGCGCCAGCAGCTTTATGGAGGGGACGATCAATGAGCAGTTCTTC. Translating gives CASSFMEGTINEQFF.

DNA for the CDR3: TGTGCCAGCAGCTTCGGAGCGGGTAGCACAGATACGCAGTATTTT. Protein product: CASSFGAGSTDTQYF. The V and J genes are TRBV5-6 and TRBJ2-3, with D maybe TRBD2 (6 bases). The germline gives CDR1 SGHDT, CDR2 YYEEEE. CDR3 size: 15 residues. V gave up 2 bases and J gave up 0 bases, with 10 bases separating them.

J is TRBJ2-2 and V is TRBV11-2, with 7 bases fitting TRBD1. Germline V gene sequence: CDR1 SGHAT, CDR2 FQNNGV. With V trimmed by 5 bases and J by 4 bases, 7 bases remained unmatched. The CDR3 length is 15 residues. CDR3: CASSHYDRATGELFF. The DNA for the CDR3 is TGTGCCAGCAGCCACTACGACAGGGCCACCGGGGAGCTGTTTTTT. Full variable domain (remainder filled in from reference TRBV11-2 and TRBJ2-2): EAGVAQSPRYKIIEKRQSVAFWCNPISGHATLYWYQQILGQGPKLLIQFQNNGVVDDSQLPKDRFSAERLKGVDSTLKIQPAKLEDSAVYLCASSHYDRATGELFFGEGSRLTVL.

The chain uses TRBV28 and TRBJ2-7; D not certain. V was cut by 8 bases and J by 1 base, with 6 bases left in between. CDR3 length: 11 residues. The germline V gene has CDR1 MDHEN and CDR2 SYDVKM. CDR3 coding DNA: TGTGCCAGCGGCCATTCCTACGAGCAGTACTTC. Its protein product is CASGHSYEQYF.

The V call is TRBV2, the J call TRBJ1-4, with 7 nucleotides matching TRBD1. The CDR3 sequence is 14 residues long. After removal of 8 bases from V and 8 bases from J, the junction contained 11 bases not matched to a gene. CDR1 and CDR2 (germline): SNHLY, FYNNEI. The CDR3 nucleotides read TGTGCCAGCGTCCGAACAGGGGCAAGAGAAAAACTGTTTTTT. Its translation: CASVRTGAREKLFF.

The chain links TRBV10-2 to TRBJ1-5; TRBD1 agrees at 10 bases. Germline V gene sequence: CDR1 WSHSY, CDR2 SAAADI. The V and J ends lost 2 bases and 4 bases, in that order; junction bases with no gene match: 2. The CDR3 totals 15 residues. This CDR3 reads CASSEGTGANQPQHF. Written as DNA, the CDR3 is TGCGCCAGCAGTGAGGGGACAGGGGCGAATCAGCCCCAGCATTTT.

The J gene is TRBJ1-2, the V gene TRBV4-3; D uncertain. Germline V gives CDR1 LGHNA, CDR2 YSLEER. V was pared by 0 bases and J by 0 bases, with 8 bases between. This CDR3 contains 15 residues. The CDR3 spells CASSQEFGTNYGYTF. The CDR3 DNA reads TGCGCCAGCAGCCAAGAATTCGGGACTAACTATGGCTACACCTTC.

The V gene is TRBV27, the J gene TRBJ1-5, with D unresolved. Trimming cost V 2 bases and J 0 bases, with 11 bases left between them. The germline gives CDR1 MNHEY, CDR2 SMNVEV (reference sequence). The CDR3 is 16 amino acids. Here the CDR3 DNA reads TGTGCCAGCAGTTTACGGATGGGCCATAGCAATCAGCCCCAGCATTTT. Its translation is CASSLRMGHSNQPQHF.

The chain is built from TRBV5-5 and TRBJ1-1; D gene ambiguous. The CDR3 length is 13 residues. From germline, CDR1 is SGHKS and CDR2 YYEKEE (reference sequence). V lost 2 bases to trimming and J lost 1 base, with 6 bases between them. CDR3 residues: CASSFNQNTEAFF. The CDR3 DNA reads TGTGCCAGCAGCTTTAACCAGAACACTGAAGCTTTCTTT.